This T cell receptor beta chain was obtained from a study of radiation and T cells in renal cell carcinoma. Study findings and constraints: No pretreatment tumor biopsies were available for baseline clonotypes. From baseline, blood top tumor clonotypes peaked at 2 weeks post-radiation.

Generated by immunoSEQ multiplex PCR, the TCRdb table keeps only in-frame clones and is missing some. The repertoire has around 80,000 clones, around 76% of them found once; the top ten carry 5.8%. Regarding time point: blood 2 weeks post-SBRT. This sample's treatment: 15 Gy SBRT to primary tumor, nephrectomy 4 weeks later. This renal cell carcinoma was of the clear cell type. This clone was observed a few times. The antigen is not known. The sequenced sample was blood, obtained from a patient whose treatment included radiotherapy and nephrectomy. This clonotype was obtained from a man in his sixties with renal cell carcinoma.

The CDR3 reads CASSSGLAGTGELFF. The CDR3 region has the DNA TGCGCCAGCAGCTCTGGACTAGCGGGGACCGGGGAGCTGTTTTTT. This chain uses TRBV5-1 with TRBJ2-2; 12 bases fit TRBD2. In germline, CDR1 is SGHRS, CDR2 YFSETQ. The junction had 2 bases not matched to a gene; V was cut back by 3 bases and J by 5 bases. The length of the CDR3 is 15 residues.